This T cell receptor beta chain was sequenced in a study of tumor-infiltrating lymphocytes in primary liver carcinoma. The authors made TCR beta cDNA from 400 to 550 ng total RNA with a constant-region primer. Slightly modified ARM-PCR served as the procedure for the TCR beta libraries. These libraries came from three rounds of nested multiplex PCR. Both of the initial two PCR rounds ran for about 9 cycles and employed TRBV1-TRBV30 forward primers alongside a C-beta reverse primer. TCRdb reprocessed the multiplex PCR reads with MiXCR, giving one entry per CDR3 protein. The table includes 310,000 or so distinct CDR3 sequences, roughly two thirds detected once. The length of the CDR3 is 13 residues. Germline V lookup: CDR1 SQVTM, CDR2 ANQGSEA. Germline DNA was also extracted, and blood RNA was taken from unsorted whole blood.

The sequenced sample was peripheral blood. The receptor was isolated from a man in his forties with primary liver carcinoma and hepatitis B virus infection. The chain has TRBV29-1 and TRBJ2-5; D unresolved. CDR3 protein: CSAHMPSQETQYF. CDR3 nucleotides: TGCAGTGCACACATGCCGAGTCAAGAGACCCAGTACTTC. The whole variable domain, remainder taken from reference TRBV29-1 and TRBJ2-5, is SAVISQKPSRDICQRGTSLTIQCQVDSQVTMMFWYRQQPGQSLTLIATANQGSEATYESGFVIDKFPISRPNLTFSTLTVSNMSPEDSSIYLCSAHMPSQETQYFGPGTRLLVL.